A selection of T cell receptor beta chains follows, all from one sample in a study of shared T cell receptors in the human thymus. Sequencing used immunoSEQ multiplex PCR; TCRdb keeps in-frame clones, though not all of them. There are roughly 700,000 clones in the sample; 88% occur only once, and approximately 0.011% lies in the top ten. This sample also belongs to another study, concerning human thymus T cells.

The sample comprised thymocytes. The receptors shown here come from a boy under two years old with a congenital heart defect. Both conserved end residues are part of each CDR3. A D gene is named only where the DNA matches it firmly. A row's size may be missing; if present it is once, few, many or a size class.

clone size	D gene	J gene	V gene	CDR3 DNA	CDR3 protein
-	TRBD1	TRBJ1-1	TRBV4-3	TGCGCCAGCAGCCAAGCAATAGACAGGGACGGCACTGAAGCTTTCTTT	CASSQAIDRDGTEAFF
-	TRBD1	TRBJ1-2	TRBV28	TGTGCCAGCAGTGTTATGACAGGGGGCGGCTACACCTTC	CASSVMTGGGYTF
-	TRBD2	TRBJ2-1	TRBV4-3	TGCGCCAGCAGCCAAGGACTAGCGGGGTACAATGAGCAGTTCTTC	CASSQGLAGYNEQFF
-	TRBD2	TRBJ2-5	TRBV5-1	TGCGCCAGCAGCGCCGGACTAGCGGGAGTGTGGGAGACCCAGTACTTC	CASSAGLAGVWETQYF
-	-	TRBJ1-5	TRBV5-8	TGTGCCAGCAGCTTGGACAGGGAAGGGCCCCAGCATTTT	CASSLDREGPQHF
-	-	TRBJ2-3	TRBV4-3	TGCGCCAGCAGCCACGAGAGCACAGATACGCAGTATTTT	CASSHESTDTQYF
few	-	TRBJ2-7	TRBV21-1	TGTGCCAGCAGCAACTTCGGGGTTCACGAGCAGTACTTC	CASSNFGVHEQYF
-	TRBD1	TRBJ2-2	TRBV30	TGTGCCTGGGGGACAGCGAACACCGGGGAGCTGTTTTTT	CAWGTANTGELFF
-	TRBD1	TRBJ1-2	TRBV9	TGTGCCAGCAAAGGACAGGGGGCGGGTGGCTACACCTTC	CASKGQGAGGYTF
-	TRBD2	TRBJ2-5	TRBV7-6	TGTGCCAGCAGCTTCGCCCCCGGGACTAGCGGGGATTTGAAGACCCAGTACTTC	CASSFAPGTSGDLKTQYF
few	-	TRBJ2-1	TRBV11-2	TGTGCCAGCAGCTACCGGGCGACTAGTGGCAATGAGCAGTTCTTC	CASSYRATSGNEQFF
-	-	TRBJ2-5	TRBV29-1	TGCAGCATTGTACTAGCCGAGACCCAGTACTTC	CSIVLAETQYF
few	-	TRBJ1-2	TRBV25-1	TGTGCCAGCAGTGAATCCCACAGAACGAGCTACACCTTC	CASSESHRTSYTF
-	-	TRBJ2-7	TRBV5-8	TGTGCCACCGACAGGTTTGAAGGCTCCTACGAGCAGTACTTC	CATDRFEGSYEQYF
-	TRBD1	TRBJ2-5	TRBV7-7	TGTGCTAGCAGCTTAGCGAGGGACAGGGCGGCGGAGACCCAGTACTTC	CASSLARDRAAETQYF
few	TRBD2	TRBJ2-3	TRBV25-1	TGTGCCAGCAGTGGGACAAGGGAGGGGAGCACAGATACGCAGTATTTT	CASSGTREGSTDTQYF
-	TRBD1	TRBJ2-7	TRBV27	TGTGCCAGCAGCGGTGCCCACAGGGGATACGAGCAGTACTTC	CASSGAHRGYEQYF
-	TRBD2	TRBJ2-7	TRBV11-2	TGTGCCAGCAGTTTGGGACTAGCGGGTGAGCAGTACTTC	CASSLGLAGEQYF
-	TRBD1	TRBJ2-7	TRBV4-1	TGCGCCAGCAGCCAAACCGGGACAGGACCCTTCGGGGAGCAGTACTTC	CASSQTGTGPFGEQYF
-	-	TRBJ2-7	TRBV7-2	TGTGCCAGCAGCTTAGGGGGGCGGACTGCCGGACTCTACGAGCAGTACTTC	CASSLGGRTAGLYEQYF
-	TRBD2	TRBJ2-3	TRBV19	TGTGCCAGTAGTATAGCCCCCCCTAGCGGGGGAACAGATACGCAGTATTTT	CASSIAPPSGGTDTQYF
-	-	TRBJ2-7	TRBV7-9	TGTGCCAGCAAAAGAGGGACAGCGGGTCTGTACTTC	CASKRGTAGLYF
-	TRBD1	TRBJ2-7	TRBV28	TGTGCCAGCAGTATCCACGGACAGGGCTACGAGCAGTACTTC	CASSIHGQGYEQYF
once	-	TRBJ2-5	TRBV28	TGTGCCAGCAGTCAGGGGAACCAAGAGACCCAGTACTTC	CASSQGNQETQYF
-	-	TRBJ2-7	TRBV4-2	TGTGCCAGCAGCCAAGACCCAGTTTCCTACGAGCAGTACTTC	CASSQDPVSYEQYF
-	-	TRBJ2-7	TRBV11-2	TGTGCCAGCAGCCCCGGCAGGATGGCCTACGAGCAGTACTTC	CASSPGRMAYEQYF
-	TRBD1	TRBJ2-7	TRBV4-1	TGCGCCAGCAGCCCCAACAGGGGACACCGCTACGAGCAGTACTTC	CASSPNRGHRYEQYF
-	TRBD2	TRBJ2-1	TRBV30	TGTGCCTGGAGTAAAACTAGCGGGAGATTCTCCTACAATGAGCAGTTCTTC	CAWSKTSGRFSYNEQFF
once	-	TRBJ2-5	TRBV28	TGTGCCAGCAGACCTCTCGTGTATCAAGACACGATGAGAGAGACCCAGTACTTC	CASRPLVYQDTMRETQYF
-	-	TRBJ2-7	TRBV28	TGTGCCAGCAGCCGGACACCCGGCACCCACGAGCAGTACTTC	CASSRTPGTHEQYF
-	-	TRBJ1-1	TRBV7-6	TGTGCCAGCATCGGGGGCACTGAAGCTTTCTTT	CASIGGTEAFF
-	-	TRBJ2-1	TRBV29-1	TGCAGCGTTGAAGATCCGGGGCCCGGGAGTTCCTACAATGAGCAGTTCTTC	CSVEDPGPGSSYNEQFF
-	TRBD2	TRBJ2-1	TRBV5-6	TGTGCCAGCAGTTCCAGGACTAGCGGGGTGTACAATGAGCAGTTCTTC	CASSSRTSGVYNEQFF
-	TRBD2	TRBJ2-3	TRBV5-4	TGTGCCAGCAGCTTGGGGGCGGGAGTTGGCACAGATACGCAGTATTTT	CASSLGAGVGTDTQYF
-	TRBD2	TRBJ2-4	TRBV29-1	TGCAGCGCATCTAGCGGTCCAGGCGGGCTGGCCAAAAACATTCAGTACTTC	CSASSGPGGLAKNIQYF
-	-	TRBJ2-5	TRBV6-1	TGTGCCAGCAGTGAAGAGGACCCGGGGCAAGAGACCCAGTACTTC	CASSEEDPGQETQYF
-	TRBD2	TRBJ2-1	TRBV5-4	TGTGCCAGCAGCTTGGCCAGGGGAGCTAGCGGGAGGGGGTCCTACAATGAGCAGTTCTTC	CASSLARGASGRGSYNEQFF
-	TRBD2	TRBJ2-1	TRBV14	TGTGCCAGCAGCCAACGGACTAGCGGGAGGGGCAATGAGCAGTTCTTC	CASSQRTSGRGNEQFF
once	TRBD2	TRBJ2-7	TRBV2	TGTGCCAGCAGAGAAGATATTGGACTAGCCCACGAGCAGTACTTC	CASREDIGLAHEQYF
-	-	TRBJ2-6	TRBV2	TGTGCCAGCTGCCGACAGTACCTCTCTGGGGCCAACGTCCTGACTTTC	CASCRQYLSGANVLTF
once	-	TRBJ1-5	TRBV7-2	TGTGCCAGCAGCTCCAGGGATACGAATCAGCCCCAGCATTTT	CASSSRDTNQPQHF
-	TRBD2	TRBJ2-7	TRBV5-1	TGCGCCAGCAGCCCCTACTCGGGGACTAACTCCTACGAGCAGTACTTC	CASSPYSGTNSYEQYF
-	TRBD2	TRBJ2-1	TRBV27	TGTGCCAGCAGTTTGTGGACTAGCCACAATGAGCAGTTCTTC	CASSLWTSHNEQFF
-	TRBD2	TRBJ2-7	TRBV7-2	TGTGCCAGCAGCTTTGGCCTTAGCGGGGCCTACGAGCAGTACTTC	CASSFGLSGAYEQYF
once	-	TRBJ2-5	TRBV9	TGTGCCAGCAGCGGAGGGATGGATCGGGGACTGGACGAGACCCAGTACTTC	CASSGGMDRGLDETQYF
once	-	TRBJ2-2	TRBV18	TGTGCCAGCTCACCACGGGGACAGCGGGCAGGGGTTTCCGGGGAGCTGTTTTTT	CASSPRGQRAGVSGELFF